The clone carrying this TCR beta chain occurred once. The antigen remains undetermined. This record comes from a study of OX40 agonist ivuxolimab in advanced cancers. Study information: Ivuxolimab, an antibody acting as an agonist of OX40 (CD134), was used to treat patients. Three patients showed partial responses: one hepatocellular carcinoma and two cutaneous melanoma cases. Participants could have had prior anti-PD-1, anti-PD-L1 or anti-CTLA-4 therapy, and around 40% had some.

The study's findings and limits: At 0.1 to 3.0 mg/kg and by week 6, CD4+ and CD8+ T cells in the blood had expanded clonally.

Profiled with immunoSEQ multiplex PCR; TCRdb holds only in-frame clones, not every one. The profile shows around 68,000 clones, approximately 89% of them singletons. V was clipped by 1 base and J by 3 bases, with 7 bases between them. Per the germline V gene, CDR1 is KGHSH and CDR2 is LQKENI. The CDR3 contains 14 residues. Here the sequenced sample was CD4+ or CD8+ T cells sorted from blood, taken in a trial of the OX40 agonist ivuxolimab. The clonotype originates from an adult with an advanced solid tumor such as melanoma, head and neck, liver or kidney cancer. The rearrangement joins TRBV18 to TRBJ2-1, with a tentative D call TRBD2 (5 bases). The CDR3 nucleotides read TGTGCCAGCTCACCACAGGGAGACTACAATGAGCAGTTCTTC. Amino acid sequence: CASSPQGDYNEQFF.